Detailed here is one T cell receptor beta chain. Described treatment: oral pan-JAK inhibitor, 5-10 mg twice daily. Reverse transcribed after extraction, RNA yielded cDNA as the sequencing template. Sequenced by immunoSEQ multiplex PCR; TCRdb stores in-frame clones only, minus some. The table includes over 150,000 clones, approximately 57% detected once. The data stem from a study of CD8+ T cells in alopecia areata. The V end was cut by 8 bases, the J end by 12 bases, with 8 bases between. Germline V gives CDR1 SNHLY, CDR2 FYNNEI. This CDR3 region has 9 residues. The chain employs TRBV2 and TRBJ2-4; D gene uncertain. The source was CD4+ T cells sorted from blood, collected at week 24, from a patient treated with tofacitinib. The clonotype originates from a human donor with alopecia areata. In DNA form, the CDR3 reads TGTGCCAGCGGGATCCATCAGTACTTC. Its translation: CASGIHQYF.